These 18 T cell receptor beta chains were all obtained from the same sample, sequenced in a study of breast tumors, draining lymph nodes, adjacent tissues. Axillary draining lymph nodes of breast cancer patients supplied the node samples. TCRdb analysed the multiplex PCR reads with MiXCR anew, one entry per CDR3 protein. The data show about 130,000 distinct CDR3 sequences, with approximately 21% seen just once and 2.2% held by the top ten. The source material was axillary lymph node tissue. The receptors shown here come from a female donor with breast cancer. Some clones in this sample may be carry-over from other donors' samples.

This clonotype showed up just a few times. This chain joins TRBV27 and TRBJ2-1; 11 bases line up with TRBD1. Germline V gene lookup returns CDR1 MNHEY and CDR2 SMNVEV (reference sequence). This CDR3 contains 16 residues. V trimming: 2 bases; J trimming: 3 bases; junction bases outside the gene matches: 3. The CDR3 bases are TGTGCCAGCAGTTTAACCGGGACAGGGGGCTACAATGAGCAGTTCTTC. Translation gives CASSLTGTGGYNEQFF.

About this clonotype: One end of the junction is discordant with germline, which a read error may explain. The rearrangement links TRBV12-3 or TRBV12-4 to TRBJ2-2, with 15 bases fitting TRBD2. The CDR3 sequence is 16 residues long. CDR3 coding DNA: TGTGCTAGCAGCCGGGGACTAGCGGGAGGACCCGGGGAGCTGTATTTT. It codes for CASSRGLAGGPGELYF.

This clonotype was seen many times. The rearrangement links TRBV5-1 to TRBJ2-5; D unclear. Trimming removed 7 bases at V and 3 bases at J, with 16 bases between. CDR1 is SGHRS, CDR2 YFSETQ, per germline. This CDR3 has 14 amino acids. CDR3 sequence: CASQTDPEKETQYF. CDR3 in DNA: TGCGCCAGCCAAACAGACCCAGAAAAAGAGACCCAGTACTTC.

This clonotype was observed a handful of times. The chain has TRBV20-1 and TRBJ2-7, with D perhaps assigned TRBD1 or TRBD2 (6 bases each). V lost 3 bases and J 5 bases, leaving 17 bases between the germline ends. Looked up from germline, CDR1 is DFQATT and CDR2 is SNEGSKA (reference sequence). CDR3 length: 14 amino acids. The CDR3 coding sequence is TGCAGTGCTAGCCACGGGGGCGTCCGGGACGAGCAGTACTTC. This gives the protein CSASHGGVRDEQYF.

In its sample, this clonotype was seen many times. The V gene is TRBV12-3 or TRBV12-4, the J gene TRBJ2-7; 11 positions match TRBD1. The V and J ends lost 1 base and 2 bases, in that order; junction bases with no gene match: 1. The CDR3 is made up of 15 amino acids. The CDR3 region is CASSLGTGGPYEQYF. The CDR3, as DNA: TGTGCCAGCAGTTTAGGGACAGGGGGCCCCTACGAGCAGTACTTC.

This clonotype has at least ten counts. The CDR3 protein is CSVVTGGDYGYTF. CDR3 sequence (DNA): TGCAGCGTTGTAACAGGGGGGGACTATGGCTACACCTTC. The chain combines TRBV29-1 with TRBJ1-2; 8 bases fit TRBD1. The germline CDR1 and CDR2 sequences are SQVTM and ANQGSEA. The CDR3 contains 13 residues. V lost 4 bases to trimming and J lost 3 bases; unmatched junction nucleotides: 4.

This clonotype was picked up many times. This chain joins TRBV11-3 and TRBJ2-1; D unresolved. Trimming cost V 5 bases and J 7 bases, with 12 bases left between them. The CDR3 length is 13 residues. CDR1 SGHNT and CDR2 YENEEA come from the germline V gene. The CDR3 is CASSTTGGNEQFF. The CDR3 DNA sequence: TGTGCCAGCAGCACAACCGGCGGAAATGAGCAGTTCTTC. Together with reference TRBV11-3 and TRBJ2-1, the CDR3 gives the full variable domain: EAGVVQSPRYKIIEKKQPVAFWCNPISGHNTLYWYLQNLGQGPELLIRYENEEAVDDSQLPKDRFSAERLKGVDSTLKIQPAELGDSAVYLCASSTTGGNEQFFGPGTRLTVL.

This clonotype has more than one count but fewer than ten. The genes are TRBV3-1 and TRBJ2-6, with TRBD2 as a possible D gene (6 bases). The CDR3 consists of 16 residues. Germline CDR1 LGHDT, CDR2 YNNKEL (reference sequence). V lost 2 bases, J lost 2 bases, and 10 bases lay in between. The CDR3 sequence is CASSQFPGAGANVLTF. CDR3 bases: TGTGCCAGCAGCCAATTTCCGGGAGCTGGGGCCAACGTCCTGACTTTC.

This clonotype was counted a single time. A single base separates this from a much larger clone, so it may be a read error. This chain joins TRBV18 and TRBJ2-1; possibly TRBD1 or TRBD2 for D (5 bases each). The CDR3 loop spans 17 amino acids. CDR1 and CDR2 (germline): KGHSH, LQKENI. CDR3 nucleotide sequence: TGTGCCAGCTCACCAAACTGGGGGTTCAGCTCCTACGATGAGCAGTTCTTC. Its protein product is CASSPNWGFSSYDEQFF. The whole variable domain, remainder taken from reference TRBV18 and TRBJ2-1, is NAGVMQNPRHLVRRRGQEARLRCSPMKGHSHVYWYRQLPEEGLKFMVYLQKENIIDESGMPKERFSAEFPKEGPSILRIQQVVRGDSAAYFCASSPNWGFSSYDEQFFGPGTRLTVL.

This clonotype was found many times. The genes are TRBV24-1 and TRBJ1-2, with D unclear. The CDR3 contains 11 residues. With 3 bases removed from V and 8 bases from J, the gap between germline ends came to 6 bases. In germline, CDR1 is KGHDR, CDR2 SFDVKD. The CDR3 coding sequence is TGTGCCACCAGTGATACCCTCGGCTACACCTTC. It is translated as CATSDTLGYTF.

In its sample, this clonotype was seen many times. The J gene is TRBJ2-6, the V gene TRBV5-1, with 10 bases fitting TRBD1. The CDR3 is 20 amino acids. Trimming took 7 bases from V and 0 from J; bases not matched to a gene: 16. Germline loops: CDR1 SGHRS, CDR2 YFSETQ. CDR3 amino acids: CASSRVPTGGSSSGANVLTF. The DNA of the CDR3 is TGCGCCAGCTCCCGAGTCCCGACAGGGGGCTCCAGCTCTGGGGCCAACGTCCTGACTTTC.

In this sample, this clonotype turned up many times. The chain employs TRBV12-3 or TRBV12-4 and TRBJ2-1; D perhaps matches TRBD2 (7 bases). V was pared by 3 bases and J by 7 bases, with 13 bases between. The CDR3 extends over 14 amino acids. As DNA, the CDR3 is TGTGCCAGCAGTTTGGGGGAGGGGGGGAATGAGCAGTTCTTC. Residues: CASSLGEGGNEQFF.

This clonotype came up many times. The CDR3 sequence is CASRPTSGRGNEQFF. The CDR3, as DNA: TGTGCCAGCAGGCCGACTAGCGGGAGGGGCAATGAGCAGTTCTTC. The chain is built from TRBV27 and TRBJ2-1; 14 nucleotides match TRBD2. Looked up from germline, CDR1 is MNHEY and CDR2 is SMNVEV (reference sequence). This CDR3 contains 15 residues. Trimming at V came to 6 bases and at J to 6 bases, leaving 4 bases not matched to a gene.

Comment on this clonotype: This may be a read error: a much more frequent sequence differs by one nucleotide. The rearrangement links TRBV11-2 to TRBJ2-7, with D possibly being TRBD2 (6 bases). This CDR3 spans 13 amino acids. CDR1 is SGHAT and CDR2 is FQNNGV in the germline V gene. In DNA form, the CDR3 reads TGTGCCAGCAGCTTTGGGGACTTTTACGAGCAGTGCTTC. It codes for CASSFGDFYEQCF.

Of note for this clonotype: This may stem from a read error, because a much larger clone lies one nucleotide away. V usage is TRBV5-4 and J usage is TRBJ2-3; tentatively, D is TRBD1 or TRBD2 (6 bases each). Per the germline V gene, CDR1 is SGHNT and CDR2 is YYREEE (reference sequence). CDR3 length: 13 amino acids. The germline V and J ends were trimmed by 4 bases and 4 bases, with 10 bases remaining between them. The CDR3 bases are TGTGCCAGCAGCACCGGGGGCGCAGATACGCAGTATTTT. As protein: CASSTGGADTQYF.

This clonotype was picked up a small number of times. The chain recombines TRBV27 with TRBJ1-5; 9 bases map to TRBD1. There are 15 residues in the CDR3. The J segment lost 5 bases and the V segment lost 4 bases, leaving 6 bases of the junction unmatched. Per germline, CDR1 MNHEY and CDR2 SMNVEV (reference sequence). The CDR3 nucleotides are TGTGCCAGCAGTTCGACAGGGGGTAGAGATCAGCCCCAGCATTTT. Protein sequence: CASSSTGGRDQPQHF.

As for this clonotype: This could be a read error, since a much larger clone is one nucleotide away. The chain recombines TRBV6-1 with TRBJ2-3, with TRBD2 matching 7 bases. The junction had 5 bases not matched to a gene; V was cut back by 4 bases and J by 1 base. CDR1 and CDR2 (germline): MNHNS, SASEGT. The CDR3 is made up of 15 amino acids. The CDR3 reads CASSGPGGGTDTQYF. CDR3 in DNA: TGTGCCAGCAGTGGCCCGGGGGGAGGCACAGATACGCAGTATTTT.

This clonotype was observed many times. The V call is TRBV20-1, the J call TRBJ1-5, with 9 nucleotides matching TRBD1. There are 13 residues in the CDR3. CDR1 DFQATT and CDR2 SNEGSKA come from the germline V gene (reference sequence). Trimming removed 7 bases from V and 6 bases from J; junction bases left unmatched: 7. CDR3 region: CSVSGQGIQPQHF. The CDR3 DNA sequence: TGCAGTGTGTCGGGACAGGGAATTCAGCCCCAGCATTTT.